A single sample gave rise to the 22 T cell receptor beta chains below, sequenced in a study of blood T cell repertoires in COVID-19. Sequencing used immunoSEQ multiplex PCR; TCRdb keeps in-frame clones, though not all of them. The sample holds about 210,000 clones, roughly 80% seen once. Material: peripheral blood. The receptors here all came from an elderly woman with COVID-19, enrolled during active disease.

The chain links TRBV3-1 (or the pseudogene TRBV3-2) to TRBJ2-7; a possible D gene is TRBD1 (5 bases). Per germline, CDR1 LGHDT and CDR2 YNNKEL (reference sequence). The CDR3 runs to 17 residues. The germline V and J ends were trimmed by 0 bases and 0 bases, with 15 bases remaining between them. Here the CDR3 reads CASSQDPMAGISYEQYF. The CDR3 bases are TGTGCCAGCAGCCAAGATCCTATGGCAGGGATCTCCTACGAGCAGTACTTC.

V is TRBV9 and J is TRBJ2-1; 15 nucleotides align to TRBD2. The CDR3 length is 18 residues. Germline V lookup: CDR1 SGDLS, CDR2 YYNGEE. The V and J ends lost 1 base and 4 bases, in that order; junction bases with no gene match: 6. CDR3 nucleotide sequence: TGTGCCAGCAGCGTACACGGGACTAGCGGGGGGCCGTACAATGAGCAGTTCTTC. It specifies CASSVHGTSGGPYNEQFF.

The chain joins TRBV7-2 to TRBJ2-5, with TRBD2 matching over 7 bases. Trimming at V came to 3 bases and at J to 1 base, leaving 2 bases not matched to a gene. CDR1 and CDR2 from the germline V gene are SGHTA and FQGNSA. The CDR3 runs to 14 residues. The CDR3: CASSLGGTQETQYF. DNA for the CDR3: TGTGCCAGCAGCTTGGGGGGGACCCAAGAGACCCAGTACTTC. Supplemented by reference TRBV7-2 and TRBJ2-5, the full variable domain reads GAGVSQSPSNKVTEKGKDVELRCDPISGHTALYWYRQSLGQGLEFLIYFQGNSAPDKSGLPSDRFSAERTGGSVSTLTIQRTQQEDSAVYLCASSLGGTQETQYFGPGTRLLVL.

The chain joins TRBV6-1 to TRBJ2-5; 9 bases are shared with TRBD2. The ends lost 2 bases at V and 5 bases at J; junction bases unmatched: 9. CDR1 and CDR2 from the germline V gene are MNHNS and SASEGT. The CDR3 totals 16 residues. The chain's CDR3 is CASSERVRGGRETQYF. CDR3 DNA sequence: TGTGCCAGCAGTGAAAGGGTGCGGGGGGGCAGGGAGACCCAGTACTTC.

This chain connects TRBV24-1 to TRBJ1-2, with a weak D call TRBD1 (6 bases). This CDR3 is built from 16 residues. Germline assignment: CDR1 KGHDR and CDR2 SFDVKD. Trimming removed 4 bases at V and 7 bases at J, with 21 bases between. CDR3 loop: CATSDPGQPEGFGYTF. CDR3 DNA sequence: TGTGCCACCAGTGACCCTGGACAGCCCGAAGGCTTTGGCTACACCTTC.

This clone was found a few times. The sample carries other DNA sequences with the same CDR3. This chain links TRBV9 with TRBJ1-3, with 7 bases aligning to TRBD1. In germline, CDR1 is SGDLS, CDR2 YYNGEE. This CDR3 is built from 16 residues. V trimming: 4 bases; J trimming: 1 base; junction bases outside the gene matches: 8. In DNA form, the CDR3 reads TGTGCCAGCAGCCCACGGGACAGTCTGTCTGGAAACACCATATATTTT. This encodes CASSPRDSLSGNTIYF.

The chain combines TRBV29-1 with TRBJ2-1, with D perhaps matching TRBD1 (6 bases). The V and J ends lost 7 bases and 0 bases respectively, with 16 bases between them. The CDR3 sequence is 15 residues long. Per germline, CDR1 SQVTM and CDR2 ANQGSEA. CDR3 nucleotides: TGCAGCGGGCGGTTGGGGGCTAGCTCCTACAATGAGCAGTTCTTC. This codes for CSGRLGASSYNEQFF.

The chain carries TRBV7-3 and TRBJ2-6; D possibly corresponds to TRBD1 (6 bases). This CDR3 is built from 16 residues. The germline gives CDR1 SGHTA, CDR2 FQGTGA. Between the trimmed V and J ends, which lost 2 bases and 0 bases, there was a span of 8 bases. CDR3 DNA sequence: TGTGCCAGCAGCTTACAGGGGATCTCTGGGGCCAACGTCCTGACTTTC. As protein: CASSLQGISGANVLTF.

Here the CDR3 DNA reads TGTGCCAGCAGCAAACCGGGACTAGCCAATGAGCAGTTCTTC. Residues: CASSKPGLANEQFF. The V call is TRBV11-2, the J call TRBJ2-1; 9 bases are shared with TRBD2. Germline assignment: CDR1 SGHAT and CDR2 FQNNGV. Trimming cost V 5 bases and J 6 bases; bases outside gene matches: 5. The CDR3 totals 14 residues. The entire variable domain, with the rest obtained from reference TRBV11-2 and TRBJ2-1, is as follows: EAGVAQSPRYKIIEKRQSVAFWCNPISGHATLYWYQQILGQGPKLLIQFQNNGVVDDSQLPKDRFSAERLKGVDSTLKIQPAKLEDSAVYLCASSKPGLANEQFFGPGTRLTVL.

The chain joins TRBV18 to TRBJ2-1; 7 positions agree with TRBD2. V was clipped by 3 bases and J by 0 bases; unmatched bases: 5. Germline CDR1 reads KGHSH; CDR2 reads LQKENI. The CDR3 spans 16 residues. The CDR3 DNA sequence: TGTGCCAGCTCACCCTTGTCGGGGGGCTCCTACAATGAGCAGTTCTTC. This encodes CASSPLSGGSYNEQFF.

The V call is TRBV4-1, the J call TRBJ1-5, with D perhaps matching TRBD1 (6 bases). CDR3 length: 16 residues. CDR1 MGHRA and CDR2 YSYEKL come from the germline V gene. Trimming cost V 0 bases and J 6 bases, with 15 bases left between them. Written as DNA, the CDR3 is TGCGCCAGCAGCCAAGAAGGGGGGGGAGGGGGTCAGCCCCAGCATTTT. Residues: CASSQEGGGGGQPQHF.

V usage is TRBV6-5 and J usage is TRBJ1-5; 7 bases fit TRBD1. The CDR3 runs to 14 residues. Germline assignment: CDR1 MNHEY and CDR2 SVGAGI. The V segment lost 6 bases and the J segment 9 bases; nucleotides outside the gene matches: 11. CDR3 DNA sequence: TGTGCCAGCAGGGGACAGTTGTCATCAGGGCCCCAGCATTTT. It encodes CASRGQLSSGPQHF.

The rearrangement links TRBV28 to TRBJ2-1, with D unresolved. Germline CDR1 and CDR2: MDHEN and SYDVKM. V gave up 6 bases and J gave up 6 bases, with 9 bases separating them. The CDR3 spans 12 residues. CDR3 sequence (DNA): TGTGCCAGCAGCCTAAGTTCCAATGAGCAGTTCTTC. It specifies CASSLSSNEQFF.

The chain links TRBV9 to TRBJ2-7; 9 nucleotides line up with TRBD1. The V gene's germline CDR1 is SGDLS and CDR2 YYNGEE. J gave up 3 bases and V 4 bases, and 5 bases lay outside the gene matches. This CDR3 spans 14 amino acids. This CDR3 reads CASSLEGQGYEQYF. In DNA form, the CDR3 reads TGTGCCAGCAGCCTCGAGGGACAGGGCTACGAGCAGTACTTC.

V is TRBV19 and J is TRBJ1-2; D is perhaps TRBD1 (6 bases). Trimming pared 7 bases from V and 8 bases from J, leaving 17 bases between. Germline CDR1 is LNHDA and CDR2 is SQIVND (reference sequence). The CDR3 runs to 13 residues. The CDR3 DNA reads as TGTGCCAGTAATGGGGGCGGAGCGTCGGGCTACACCTTC. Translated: CASNGGGASGYTF. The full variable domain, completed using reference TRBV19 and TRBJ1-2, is DGGITQSPKYLFRKEGQNVTLSCEQNLNHDAMYWYRQDPGQGLRLIYYSQIVNDFQKGDIAEGYSVSREKKESFPLTVTSAQKNPTAFYLCASNGGGASGYTFGSGTRLTVV.

The CDR3 nucleotides read TGTGCCAGCAGGTTTGCGGGACAGGGGGGATACGAGCAGTACTTC. This codes for CASRFAGQGGYEQYF. This chain joins TRBV27 and TRBJ2-7; 11 positions match TRBD1. Germline values: CDR1 MNHEY, CDR2 SMNVEV (reference sequence). J was trimmed by 4 bases and V by 6 bases; bases with no gene match: 8. The CDR3 length is 15 residues.

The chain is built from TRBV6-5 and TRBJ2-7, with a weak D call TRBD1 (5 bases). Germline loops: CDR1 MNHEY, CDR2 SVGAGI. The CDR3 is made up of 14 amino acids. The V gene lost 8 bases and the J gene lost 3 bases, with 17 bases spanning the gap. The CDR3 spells CASRPGKGVYEQYF. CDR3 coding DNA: TGTGCCAGCCGCCCAGGGAAAGGGGTCTACGAGCAGTACTTC.

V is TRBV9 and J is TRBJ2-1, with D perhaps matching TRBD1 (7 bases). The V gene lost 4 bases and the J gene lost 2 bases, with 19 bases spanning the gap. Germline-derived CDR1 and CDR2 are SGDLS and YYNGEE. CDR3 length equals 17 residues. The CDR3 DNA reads TGTGCCAGCAGCCTGAGGGGGGACAGCCATACCTACAATGAGCAGTTCTTC. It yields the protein CASSLRGDSHTYNEQFF. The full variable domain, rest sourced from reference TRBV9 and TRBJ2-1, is DSGVTQTPKHLITATGQRVTLRCSPRSGDLSVYWYQQSLDQGLQFLIQYYNGEERAKGNILERFSAQQFPDLHSELNLSSLELGDSALYFCASSLRGDSHTYNEQFFGPGTRLTVL.

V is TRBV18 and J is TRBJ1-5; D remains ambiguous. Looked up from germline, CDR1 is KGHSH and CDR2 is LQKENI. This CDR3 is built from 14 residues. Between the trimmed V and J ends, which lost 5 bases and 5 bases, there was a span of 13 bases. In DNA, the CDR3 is TGTGCCAGCTCAGCAGTGACTCGGGATCAGCCCCAGCATTTT. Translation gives CASSAVTRDQPQHF.

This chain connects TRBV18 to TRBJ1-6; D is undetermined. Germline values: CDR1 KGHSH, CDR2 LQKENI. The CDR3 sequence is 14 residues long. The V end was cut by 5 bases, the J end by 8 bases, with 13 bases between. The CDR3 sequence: CASSGQASDSPLHF. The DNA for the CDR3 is TGTGCCAGCTCAGGGCAGGCATCCGATTCACCCCTCCACTTT.

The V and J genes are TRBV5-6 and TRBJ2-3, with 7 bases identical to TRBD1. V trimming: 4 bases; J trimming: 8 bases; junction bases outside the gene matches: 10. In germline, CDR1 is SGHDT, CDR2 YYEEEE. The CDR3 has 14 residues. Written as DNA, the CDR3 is TGTGCCAGCAGCCCGGACAGGAGGAGCGGTACGCAGTATTTT. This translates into CASSPDRRSGTQYF.

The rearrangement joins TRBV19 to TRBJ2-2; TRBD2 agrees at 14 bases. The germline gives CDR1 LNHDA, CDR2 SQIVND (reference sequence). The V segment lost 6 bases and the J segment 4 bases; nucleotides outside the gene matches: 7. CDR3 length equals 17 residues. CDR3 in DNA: TGTGCCAGTAGCCGAGAGGGACTAGCGGGAGTCACCGGGGAGCTGTTTTTT. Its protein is CASSREGLAGVTGELFF.